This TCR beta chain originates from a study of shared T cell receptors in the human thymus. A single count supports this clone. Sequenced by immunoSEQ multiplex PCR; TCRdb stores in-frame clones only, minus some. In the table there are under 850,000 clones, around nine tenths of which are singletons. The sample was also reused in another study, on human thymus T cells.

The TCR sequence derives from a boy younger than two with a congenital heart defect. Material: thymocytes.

CDR3 DNA: TGCGCCAGCAGCTTGGATCTAGCGGGCCCCCACAATGAGCAGTTCTTC. Translated: CASSLDLAGPHNEQFF. V gene TRBV5-1 combines with J gene TRBJ2-1, with 8 positions matching TRBD2. Germline V CDR1 and CDR2: SGHRS, YFSETQ. The V segment lost 0 bases and the J segment 5 bases; nucleotides outside the gene matches: 7. CDR3 size: 16 residues.